One and the same sample provided the 5 T cell receptor beta chains below, sequenced in a study of PD-1 blockade in classical Hodgkin lymphoma. Time point specified: newly diagnosed, previously untreated cHL patient sample. Starting with thawed PBMCs, CD4+ T cells were purified by magnetic negative selection. Using immunoSEQ multiplex PCR, the repertoire was profiled, and TCRdb retains in-frame clones only, with some absent. The table records some 35,000 clones, more than 85% of them present only once. Sequencing was done on a sample of CD4+ T cells from blood. The receptors stem from a human donor with classical Hodgkin lymphoma.

The chain carries TRBV28 and TRBJ1-2; maybe TRBD1 (5 bases). V dropped 1 base and J dropped 7 bases, with 16 bases sitting between them. CDR1 is MDHEN, CDR2 SYDVKM, per germline. This CDR3 has 15 amino acids. The CDR3 DNA follows: TGTGCCAGCAGTTTATTCGGAATCGGGGGGGGTGGCTACACCTTC. Its protein product is CASSLFGIGGGGYTF.

The chain carries TRBV5-1 and TRBJ1-4, with 10 bases identical to TRBD1. The CDR3 totals 14 residues. The germline gives CDR1 SGHRS, CDR2 YFSETQ. Losses at the gene ends were 4 bases for V and 4 bases for J; bases not matched to a gene: 1. CDR3 residues: CASSGDRGNEKLFF. DNA for the CDR3: TGCGCCAGCAGCGGGGACAGGGGTAATGAAAAACTGTTTTTT.

The rearrangement uses TRBV10-2 and TRBJ1-4, with 7 bases fitting TRBD1. Germline V CDR1 and CDR2: WSHSY, SAAADI. Trimming took 6 bases from V and 5 from J; bases not matched to a gene: 3. CDR3 size: 13 residues. As DNA, the CDR3 is TGCGCCAGCAGCGACAGGGTGAATGAAAAACTGTTTTTT. This sequence encodes CASSDRVNEKLFF.

This clone was recorded a few times. V and J are TRBV28 and TRBJ1-5, with TRBD1 identical over 8 bases. Trimming at V came to 10 bases and at J to 7 bases, leaving 9 bases not matched to a gene. In germline, CDR1 is MDHEN, CDR2 SYDVKM. The CDR3 spans 13 residues. In DNA form, the CDR3 reads TGTGCCACCCTCAGGACAGGGATCCAGCCCCAGCATTTT. It translates to CATLRTGIQPQHF. The variable domain in full, completed from reference TRBV28 and TRBJ1-5, reads DVKVTQSSRYLVKRTGEKVFLECVQDMDHENMFWYRQDPGLGLRLIYFSYDVKMKEKGDIPEGYSVSREKKERFSLILESASTNQTSMYLCATLRTGIQPQHFGDGTRLSIL.

The chain employs TRBV28 and TRBJ1-2; D perhaps matches TRBD1 (5 bases). This CDR3 has 13 residues. Germline CDR1 and CDR2: MDHEN and SYDVKM. V lost 3 bases and J lost 10, with 15 bases in between. The DNA for the CDR3 is TGTGCCAGCAGTTTGGTGGGGGGTTCATACTACACCTTC. This sequence encodes CASSLVGGSYYTF.